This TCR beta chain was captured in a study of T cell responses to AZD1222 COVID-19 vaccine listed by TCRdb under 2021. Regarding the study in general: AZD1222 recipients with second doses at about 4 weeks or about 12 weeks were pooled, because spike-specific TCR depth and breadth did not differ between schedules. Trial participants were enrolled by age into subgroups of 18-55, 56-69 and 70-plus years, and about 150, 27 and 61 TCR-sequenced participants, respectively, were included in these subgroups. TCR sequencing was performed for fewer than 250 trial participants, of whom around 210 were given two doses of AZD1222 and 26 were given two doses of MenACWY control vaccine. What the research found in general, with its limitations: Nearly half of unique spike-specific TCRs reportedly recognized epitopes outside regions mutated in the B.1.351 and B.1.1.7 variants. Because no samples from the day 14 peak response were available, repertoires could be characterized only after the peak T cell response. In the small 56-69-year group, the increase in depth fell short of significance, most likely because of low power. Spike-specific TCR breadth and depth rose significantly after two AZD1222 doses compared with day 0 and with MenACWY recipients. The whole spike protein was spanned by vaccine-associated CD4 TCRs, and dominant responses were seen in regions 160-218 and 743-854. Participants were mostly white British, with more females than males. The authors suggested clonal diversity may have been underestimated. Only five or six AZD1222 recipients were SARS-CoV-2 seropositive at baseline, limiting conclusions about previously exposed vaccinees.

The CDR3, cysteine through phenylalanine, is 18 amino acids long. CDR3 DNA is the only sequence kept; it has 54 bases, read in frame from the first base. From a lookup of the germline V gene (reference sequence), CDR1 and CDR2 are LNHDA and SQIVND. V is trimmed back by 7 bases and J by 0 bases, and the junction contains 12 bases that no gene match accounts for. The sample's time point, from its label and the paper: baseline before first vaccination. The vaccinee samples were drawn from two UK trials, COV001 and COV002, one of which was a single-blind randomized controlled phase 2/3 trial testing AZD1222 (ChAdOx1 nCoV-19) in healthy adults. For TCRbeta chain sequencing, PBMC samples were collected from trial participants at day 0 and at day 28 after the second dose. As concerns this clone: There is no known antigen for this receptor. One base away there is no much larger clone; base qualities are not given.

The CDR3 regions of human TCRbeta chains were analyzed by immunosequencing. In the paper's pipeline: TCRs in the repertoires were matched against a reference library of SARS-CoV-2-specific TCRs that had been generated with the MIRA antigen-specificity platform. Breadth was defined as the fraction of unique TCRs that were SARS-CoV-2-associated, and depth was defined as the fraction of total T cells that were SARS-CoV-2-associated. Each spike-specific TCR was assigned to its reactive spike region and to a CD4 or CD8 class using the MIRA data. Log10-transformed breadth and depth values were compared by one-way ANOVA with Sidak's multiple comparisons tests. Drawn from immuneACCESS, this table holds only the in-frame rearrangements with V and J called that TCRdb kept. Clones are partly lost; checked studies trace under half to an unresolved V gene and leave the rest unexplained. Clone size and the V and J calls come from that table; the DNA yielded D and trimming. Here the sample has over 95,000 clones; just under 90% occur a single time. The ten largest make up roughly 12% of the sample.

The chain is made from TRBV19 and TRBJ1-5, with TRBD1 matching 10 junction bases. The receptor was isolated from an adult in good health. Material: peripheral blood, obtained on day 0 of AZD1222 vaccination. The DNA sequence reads TGTGCCAGTACTACAGGAGACAGGGGGCTGGGTAGCAATCAGCCCCAGCATTTT. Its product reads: CASTTGDRGLGSNQPQHF.